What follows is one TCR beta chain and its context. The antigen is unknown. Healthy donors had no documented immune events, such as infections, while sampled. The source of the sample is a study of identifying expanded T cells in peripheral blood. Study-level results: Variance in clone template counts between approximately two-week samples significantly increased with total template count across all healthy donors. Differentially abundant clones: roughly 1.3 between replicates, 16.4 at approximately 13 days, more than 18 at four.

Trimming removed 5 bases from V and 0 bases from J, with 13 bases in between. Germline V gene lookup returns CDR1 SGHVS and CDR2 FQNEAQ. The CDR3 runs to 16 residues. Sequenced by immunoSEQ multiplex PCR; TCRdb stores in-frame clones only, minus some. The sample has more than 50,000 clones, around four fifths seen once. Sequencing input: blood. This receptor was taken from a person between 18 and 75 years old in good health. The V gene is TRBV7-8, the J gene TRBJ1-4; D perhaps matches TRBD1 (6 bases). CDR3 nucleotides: TGTGCCAGCAGCGGGGGCGGACGGGCAACTAATGAAAAACTGTTTTTT. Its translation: CASSGGGRATNEKLFF.